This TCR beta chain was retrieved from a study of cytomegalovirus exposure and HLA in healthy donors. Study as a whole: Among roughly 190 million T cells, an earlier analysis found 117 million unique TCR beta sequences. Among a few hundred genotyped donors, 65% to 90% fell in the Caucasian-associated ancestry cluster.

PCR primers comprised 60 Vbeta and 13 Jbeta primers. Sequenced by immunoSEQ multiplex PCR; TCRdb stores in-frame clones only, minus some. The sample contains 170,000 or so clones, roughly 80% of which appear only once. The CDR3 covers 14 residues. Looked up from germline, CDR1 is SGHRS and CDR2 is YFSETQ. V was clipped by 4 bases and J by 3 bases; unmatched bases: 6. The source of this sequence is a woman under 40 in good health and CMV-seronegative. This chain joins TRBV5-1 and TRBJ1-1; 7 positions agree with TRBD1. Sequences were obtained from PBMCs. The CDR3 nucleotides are TGCGCCAGCAGCCCCGGGGACAGCTACACTGAAGCTTTCTTT. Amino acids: CASSPGDSYTEAFF.